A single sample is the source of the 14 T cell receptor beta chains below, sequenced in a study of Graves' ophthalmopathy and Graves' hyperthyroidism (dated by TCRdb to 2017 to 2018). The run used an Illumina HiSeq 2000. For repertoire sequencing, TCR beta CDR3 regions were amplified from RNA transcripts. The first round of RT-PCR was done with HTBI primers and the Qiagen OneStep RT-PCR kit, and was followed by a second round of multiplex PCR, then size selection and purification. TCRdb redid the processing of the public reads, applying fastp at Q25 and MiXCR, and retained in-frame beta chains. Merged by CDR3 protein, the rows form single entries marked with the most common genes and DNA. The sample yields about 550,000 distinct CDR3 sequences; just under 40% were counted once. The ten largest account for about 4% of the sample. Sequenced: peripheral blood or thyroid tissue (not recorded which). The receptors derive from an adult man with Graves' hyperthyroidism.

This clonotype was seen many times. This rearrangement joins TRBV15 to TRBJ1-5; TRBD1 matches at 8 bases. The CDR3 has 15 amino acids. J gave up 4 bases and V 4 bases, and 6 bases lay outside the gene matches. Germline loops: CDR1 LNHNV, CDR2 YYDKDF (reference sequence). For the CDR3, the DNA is TGTGCCACCAGCACCCGGGACAGGATAAATCAGCCCCAGCATTTT. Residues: CATSTRDRINQPQHF.

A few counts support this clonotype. The CDR3 spells CASSLTKTTSGGLYEQYF. The CDR3 bases are TGCGCCAGCAGCTTGACGAAAACAACTAGCGGGGGGCTCTACGAGCAGTACTTC. The chain combines TRBV5-1 with TRBJ2-7; 12 bases align to TRBD2. The V gene end was trimmed by 1 base and the J gene end by 3 bases; junction bases not matched to a gene: 11. This CDR3 is 18 amino acids long. Germline loops: CDR1 SGHRS, CDR2 YFSETQ. Supplemented by reference TRBV5-1 and TRBJ2-7, the full variable domain reads KAGVTQTPRYLIKTRGQQVTLSCSPISGHRSVSWYQQTPGQGLQFLFEYFSETQRNKGNFPGRFSGRQFSNSRSEMNVSTLELGDSALYLCASSLTKTTSGGLYEQYFGPGTRLTVT.

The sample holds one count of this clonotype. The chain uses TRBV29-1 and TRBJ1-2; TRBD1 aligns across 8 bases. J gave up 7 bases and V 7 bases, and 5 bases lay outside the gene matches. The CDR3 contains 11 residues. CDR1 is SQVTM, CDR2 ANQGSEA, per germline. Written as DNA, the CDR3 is TGCAGCGGGACAGGGCGGAGTGGCTACACCTTC. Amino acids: CSGTGRSGYTF.

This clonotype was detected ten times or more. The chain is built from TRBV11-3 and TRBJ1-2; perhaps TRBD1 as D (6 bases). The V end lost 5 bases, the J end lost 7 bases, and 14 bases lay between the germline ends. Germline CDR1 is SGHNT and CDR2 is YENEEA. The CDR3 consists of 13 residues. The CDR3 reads CASSPTGFIGYTF. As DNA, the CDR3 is TGTGCCAGCAGCCCCACAGGGTTTATTGGCTACACCTTC.

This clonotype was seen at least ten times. CDR3 sequence (DNA): TGTGCCGGCAACCCGACAGACGACCCCCGGGCCCAGTACTTC. Translated: CAGNPTDDPRAQYF. J is TRBJ2-5 and V is TRBV7-9; weak D call: TRBD1 (5 bases). The germline CDR1 and CDR2 sequences are SEHNR and FQNEAQ (reference sequence). With 11 bases removed from V and 9 bases from J, the gap between germline ends came to 25 bases. CDR3 size: 14 residues.

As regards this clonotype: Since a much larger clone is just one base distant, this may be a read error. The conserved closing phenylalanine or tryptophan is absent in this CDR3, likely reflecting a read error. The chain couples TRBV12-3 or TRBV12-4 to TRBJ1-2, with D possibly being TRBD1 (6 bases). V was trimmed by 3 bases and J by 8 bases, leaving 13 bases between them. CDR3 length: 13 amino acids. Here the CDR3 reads CASSLGGLGGYTS. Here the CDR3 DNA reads TGTGCCAGCAGTTTGGGGGGGCTAGGAGGCTACACCTCC.

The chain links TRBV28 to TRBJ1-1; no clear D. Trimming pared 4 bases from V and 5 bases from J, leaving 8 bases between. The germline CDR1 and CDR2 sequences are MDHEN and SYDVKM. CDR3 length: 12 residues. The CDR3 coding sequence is TGTGCCAGCAGTTCAGAAAGAACTGAAGCTTTCTTT. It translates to CASSSERTEAFF.

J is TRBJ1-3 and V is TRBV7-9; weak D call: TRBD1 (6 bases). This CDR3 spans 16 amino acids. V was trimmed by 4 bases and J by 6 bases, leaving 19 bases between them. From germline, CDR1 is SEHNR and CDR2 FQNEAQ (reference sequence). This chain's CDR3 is CASSSYTSTGENTIYF. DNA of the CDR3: TGTGCCAGCAGCTCATACACCTCGACAGGTGAAAACACCATATATTTT.

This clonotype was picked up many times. The CDR3 here is CASSQDEGERRGYTF. As DNA, the CDR3 is TGCGCCAGCAGCCAAGATGAGGGGGAGCGGCGCGGCTACACCTTC. J is TRBJ1-2 and V is TRBV4-1; TRBD1 might be the D (6 bases). There are 15 residues in the CDR3. V lost 0 bases, J lost 8 bases, and 16 bases lay in between. CDR1 is MGHRA and CDR2 is YSYEKL in the germline V gene.

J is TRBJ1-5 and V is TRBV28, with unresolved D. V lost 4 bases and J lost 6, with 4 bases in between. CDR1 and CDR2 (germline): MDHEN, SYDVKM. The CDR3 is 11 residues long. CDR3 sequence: CASSSFQPQHF. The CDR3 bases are TGTGCCAGCAGTTCGTTTCAGCCCCAGCATTTT.

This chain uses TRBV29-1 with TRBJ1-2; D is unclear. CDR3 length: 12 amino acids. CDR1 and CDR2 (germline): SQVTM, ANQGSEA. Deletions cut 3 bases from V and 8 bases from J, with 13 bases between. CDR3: CSVDSALWGYTF. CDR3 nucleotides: TGCAGCGTTGACTCGGCCCTTTGGGGCTACACCTTC.

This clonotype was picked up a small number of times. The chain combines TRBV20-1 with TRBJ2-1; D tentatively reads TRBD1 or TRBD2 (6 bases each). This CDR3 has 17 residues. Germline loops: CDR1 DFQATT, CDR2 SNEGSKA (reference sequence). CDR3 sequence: CSVDSHPAGAGYNEQFF. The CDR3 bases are TGCAGCGTTGATAGCCACCCAGCAGGGGCGGGGTACAATGAGCAGTTCTTC.

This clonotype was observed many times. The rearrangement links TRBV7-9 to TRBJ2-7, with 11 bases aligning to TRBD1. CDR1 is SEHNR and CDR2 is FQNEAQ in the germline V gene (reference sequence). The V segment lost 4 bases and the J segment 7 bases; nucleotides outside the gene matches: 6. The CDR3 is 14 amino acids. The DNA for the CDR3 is TGTGCCAGCAGCTCGGACAGGGGGCCTCGGGAGCAGTACTTC. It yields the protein CASSSDRGPREQYF.

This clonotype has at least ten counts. CDR3 nucleotide sequence: TGCAGTGCTAAACAGCTGTTTAGCAATCAGCCCCAGCATTTT. Translating it yields CSAKQLFSNQPQHF. The chain links TRBV20-1 to TRBJ1-5; the D is unclear. V was pared by 4 bases and J by 0 bases, with 10 bases between. Germline CDR1 DFQATT, CDR2 SNEGSKA (reference sequence). This CDR3 has 14 residues.